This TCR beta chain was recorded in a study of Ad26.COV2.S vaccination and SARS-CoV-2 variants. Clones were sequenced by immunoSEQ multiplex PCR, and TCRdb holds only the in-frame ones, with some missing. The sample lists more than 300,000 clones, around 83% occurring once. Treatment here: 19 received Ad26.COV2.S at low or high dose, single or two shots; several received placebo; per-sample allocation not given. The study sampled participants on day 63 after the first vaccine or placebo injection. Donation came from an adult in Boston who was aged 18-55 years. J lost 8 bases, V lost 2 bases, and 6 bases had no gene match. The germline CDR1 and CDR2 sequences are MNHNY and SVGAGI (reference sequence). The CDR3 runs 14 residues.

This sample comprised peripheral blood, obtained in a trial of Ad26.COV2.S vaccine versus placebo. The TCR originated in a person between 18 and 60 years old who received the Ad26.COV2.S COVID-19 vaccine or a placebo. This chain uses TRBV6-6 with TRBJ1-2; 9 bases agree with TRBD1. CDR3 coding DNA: TGTGCCAGCAGTTACCGGGACAGGGTCGAGGGCTACACCTTC. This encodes CASSYRDRVEGYTF.